Shown below are 4 T cell receptor beta chains from a single sample sequenced in a study of T-cell memory formation after mild COVID-19. MiXCR was run by TCRdb on the 5' RACE reads, yielding one entry per CDR3 protein. The repertoire has around 140,000 distinct CDR3 sequences, around 25% of them found once; the top ten carry around a quarter. Specimen: PBMCs or a T cell subset sorted from them (not recorded which). The source is an adult woman who had mild COVID-19 (a few samples of this study predate the infection). Cell type and time point are not known.

J is TRBJ2-1 and V is TRBV9; 7 nucleotides align to TRBD2. The CDR3 length is 17 residues. V was pared by 4 bases and J by 1 base, with 11 bases of the junction left unmatched. Germline lookup yields CDR1 SGDLS and CDR2 YYNGEE. CDR3 loop: CASSPHGAGESYNEQFF. The CDR3 DNA sequence: TGTGCCAGCAGCCCGCACGGGGCGGGAGAGTCCTACAATGAGCAGTTCTTC.

The V and J genes are TRBV12-3 or TRBV12-4 and TRBJ2-4; no clear D. Trimming took 7 bases from V and 1 from J, leaving 11 bases between them. The CDR3 length is 14 residues. The CDR3 spells CASTTLDAKNIQYF. CDR3 coding DNA: TGTGCCAGCACCACCCTAGATGCCAAAAACATTCAGTACTTC.

The V gene is TRBV6-1, the J gene TRBJ1-2; a possible D gene is TRBD1 (5 bases). Trimming removed 7 bases from V and 5 bases from J, with 17 bases in between. Germline V gene lookup returns CDR1 MNHNS and CDR2 SASEGT. CDR3 length: 14 residues. CDR3 residues: CASNPEAGVYGYTF. The CDR3 DNA follows: TGTGCCAGCAACCCGGAGGCGGGGGTTTATGGCTACACCTTC.

This chain joins TRBV13 and TRBJ1-1; D ambiguous. Germline V lookup: CDR1 PRHDT, CDR2 FYEKMQ (reference sequence). Trimming removed 5 bases from V and 6 bases from J, with 10 bases in between. The CDR3 has 12 residues. DNA for the CDR3: TGTGCCAGCAGCCCCCTGGGCTCTGAAGCTTTCTTT. Its translation: CASSPLGSEAFF.